Detailed here is one T cell receptor beta chain. The antigen remains undetermined. Germline CDR1 MNHNS, CDR2 SASEGT. This CDR3 is built from 13 residues. Deletions cut 8 bases from V and 2 bases from J, with 12 bases between. The sample belongs to a study of blood T cells in healthy people across ages. Broader study findings: A strong correlation was seen between TCR beta diversity and naive T cell percentage.

Using a J-beta primer mix together with a sample-barcoded 5' primer, a second PCR was run for about 6 to 12 cycles. TCRdb re-called the 5' RACE reads through MiXCR, storing one row per CDR3 protein. The sample comprises hundreds of thousands of distinct CDR3 sequences, 32% of which are singletons, and less than 20% rests with the top ten. This receptor was obtained from an elderly woman in good health. Material for sequencing was blood. V usage is TRBV6-1 and J usage is TRBJ1-2, with D perhaps matching TRBD1 (6 bases). The CDR3 sequence is CASGDRPNYGYTF. The CDR3 coding sequence is TGTGCCAGCGGAGACAGGCCCAACTATGGCTACACCTTC.